Below are 9 T cell receptor beta chains sequenced from a single sample in a study of T cell repertoires in cytomegalovirus infection. Their specific antigens are unknown. TCRdb reanalysed the reads using MiXCR and keeps one entry per CDR3 protein. Of about 130,000 distinct CDR3 sequences listed, 32% are singletons. The sample consisted of CD8+ T cells from cultured PBMCs, taken from culture after CMV antigen stimulation. The receptors here all came from a human donor in good health (CMV status not recorded). Some clones in this sample may be carry-over from other donors' samples.

This clonotype showed up just once. This chain uses TRBV2 with TRBJ1-5; 10 nucleotides line up with TRBD1. Looked up from germline, CDR1 is SNHLY and CDR2 is FYNNEI. The CDR3 covers 15 residues. The ends lost 5 bases at V and 3 bases at J; junction bases unmatched: 4. CDR3 nucleotide sequence: TGTGCCAGCAGTCCTGACAGGGGGCCCAATCAGCCCCAGCATTTT. Encoded protein: CASSPDRGPNQPQHF. Full variable domain (missing parts from reference TRBV2 and TRBJ1-5): EPEVTQTPSHQVTQMGQEVILRCVPISNHLYFYWYRQILGQKVEFLVSFYNNEISEKSEIFDDQFSVERPDGSNFTLKIRSTKLEDSAMYFCASSPDRGPNQPQHFGDGTRLSIL.

Note on this clonotype: Germline is not matched at one junction end, which may reflect a read error. The chain employs TRBV27 and TRBJ2-1; 10 nucleotides align to TRBD2. Per the germline V gene, CDR1 is MNHEY and CDR2 is SMNVEV (reference sequence). This CDR3 contains 19 residues. CDR3 residues: CASSLSPPERGGSNNEQFF. The CDR3 DNA reads TGTGCCAGCAGTTTATCCCCTCCCGAGCGGGGGGGCTCCAACAATGAGCAGTTCTTC.

The chain has TRBV28 and TRBJ2-1; 9 positions match TRBD2. V shed 2 bases, J shed 2 bases, and the junction held 4 bases outside the gene matches. From germline, CDR1 is MDHEN and CDR2 SYDVKM. The CDR3 consists of 16 residues. CDR3 nucleotide sequence: TGTGCCAGCAGTTTACCTCTAGCGGGACCCTACAATGAGCAGTTCTTC. Amino acids: CASSLPLAGPYNEQFF.

This clonotype has only a few counts. The chain couples TRBV9 to TRBJ1-2, with TRBD1 identical over 8 bases. Germline-derived CDR1 and CDR2 are SGDLS and YYNGEE. The CDR3 totals 17 residues. With 4 bases clipped from V and 2 bases from J, the junction kept 13 bases outside the gene matches. The CDR3 region is CASSPIARTGFNYGYTF. DNA for the CDR3: TGTGCCAGCAGCCCGATAGCCCGGACAGGGTTCAACTATGGCTACACCTTC.

The V call is TRBV7-9, the J call TRBJ2-5; a possible D gene is TRBD2 (6 bases). Germline CDR1 is SEHNR and CDR2 is FQNEAQ (reference sequence). V shed 1 base and J shed 4 bases, with 10 bases lying between them. The CDR3 totals 14 residues. This CDR3 is CASSLEVGGETQYF. CDR3 DNA sequence: TGTGCCAGCAGCTTAGAGGTCGGGGGAGAGACCCAGTACTTC.

This clonotype was observed a handful of times. CDR3 bases: TGTGCCAGCAGCTTAGCGAATGCGCCTAATGAGCAGTTCTTC. Protein sequence: CASSLANAPNEQFF. The V gene is TRBV7-8, the J gene TRBJ2-1; D gene uncertain. The V and J ends lost 0 bases and 7 bases respectively, with 10 bases between them. There are 14 residues in the CDR3. Germline assignment: CDR1 SGHVS and CDR2 FQNEAQ. Looking up the rest from reference TRBV7-8 and TRBJ2-1 gives the full variable domain: GAGVSQSPRYKVAKRGQDVALRCDPISGHVSLFWYQQALGQGPEFLTYFQNEAQLDKSGLPSDRFFAERPEGSVSTLKIQRTQQEDSAVYLCASSLANAPNEQFFGPGTRLTVL.

J is TRBJ2-7 and V is TRBV27, with 9 bases fitting TRBD2. The CDR3 loop spans 14 amino acids. V dropped 3 bases and J dropped 6; count of bases not matched to a gene: 6. Germline assignment: CDR1 MNHEY and CDR2 SMNVEV (reference sequence). In DNA form, the CDR3 reads TGTGCCAGCAGTTTTGGCGGGGGGGCCCTCGAGCAGTACTTC. Protein product: CASSFGGGALEQYF.

V usage is TRBV19 and J usage is TRBJ2-3; TRBD1 might be the D (5 bases). The CDR3 contains 16 residues. The V gene's germline CDR1 is LNHDA and CDR2 SQIVND (reference sequence). Trimming cost V 3 bases and J 0 bases, with 13 bases left between them. The DNA of the CDR3 is TGTGCCAGTAGTATTGGGGCCGCAAGAAGCACAGATACGCAGTATTTT. Translation gives CASSIGAARSTDTQYF.

The V call is TRBV2, the J call TRBJ2-3; maybe TRBD2 (6 bases). The CDR3 runs to 15 residues. The germline V gene has CDR1 SNHLY and CDR2 FYNNEI. V was clipped by 3 bases and J by 6 bases, with 16 bases between them. The CDR3 reads CASSDRPSASDTQYF. Here the CDR3 DNA reads TGTGCCAGCAGTGATAGGCCTAGCGCCTCGGATACGCAGTATTTT.